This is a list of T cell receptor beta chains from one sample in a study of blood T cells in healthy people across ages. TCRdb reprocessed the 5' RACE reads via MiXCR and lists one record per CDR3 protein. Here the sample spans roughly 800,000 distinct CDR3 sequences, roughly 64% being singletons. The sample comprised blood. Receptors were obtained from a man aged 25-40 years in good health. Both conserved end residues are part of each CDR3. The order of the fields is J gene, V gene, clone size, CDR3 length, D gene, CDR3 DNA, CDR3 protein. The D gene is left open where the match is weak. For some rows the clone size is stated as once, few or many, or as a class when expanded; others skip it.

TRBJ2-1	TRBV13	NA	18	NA	TGTGCCAGCAGCTTGTGGTTGTCTTCGACTGCGGCAATCGAGGAGCAGTTCTTC	CASSLWLSSTAAIEEQFF
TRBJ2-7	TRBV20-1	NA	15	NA	TGCAGTGCTAGCGTACGTCTGGGCGGAACCTACGAGCAGTACTTC	CSASVRLGGTYEQYF
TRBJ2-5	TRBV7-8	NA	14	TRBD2	TGTGCCAGCAGCTCCCGGGGGGGGAAAGAGACCCAGTACTTC	CASSSRGGKETQYF
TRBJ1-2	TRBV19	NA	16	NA	TGTGCCAGTAGTTCTTGGACAGAGAGAGCGAGTAATGGCTACACCTTC	CASSSWTERASNGYTF
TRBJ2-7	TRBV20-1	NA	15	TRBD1	TGCAGTGCCGCAATTCGGGACAGGAGGCGAGGCGAGCAGTACTTC	CSAAIRDRRRGEQYF
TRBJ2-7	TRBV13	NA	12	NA	TGTGCCAGCAGCTTTTACCGGGGCGAGCAGTACTTC	CASSFYRGEQYF
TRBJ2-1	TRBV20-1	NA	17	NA	TGCAGTGCTAATAAAAGTTGGGGCAGACTTGTTCTCAATGAGCAGTTCTTC	CSANKSWGRLVLNEQFF
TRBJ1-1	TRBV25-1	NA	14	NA	TGTGCCAGCAGGGCCCCCAGTGTGAACACTGAAGCTTTCTTT	CASRAPSVNTEAFF
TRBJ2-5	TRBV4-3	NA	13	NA	TGCGCCAGCAGCCATAACGGGGCGGAGACCCAGTACTTC	CASSHNGAETQYF
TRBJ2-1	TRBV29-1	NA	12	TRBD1	TGCAGCGTGAGGGACAGGGGTCATGAGCAGTTCTTC	CSVRDRGHEQFF
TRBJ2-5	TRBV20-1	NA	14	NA	TGCAGTGCTAGAGATCTGCTTTGGAGAGAGACCCAGTACTTC	CSARDLLWRETQYF
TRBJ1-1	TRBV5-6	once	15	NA	TGTGCCAGCAGCTACGGGACTGAGGTGAACACTGAAGCTTTCTTT	CASSYGTEVNTEAFF
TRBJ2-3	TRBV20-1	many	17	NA	TGCAGTGCTAGAGATCGTTCCGGGACATGGGGCACAGATACGCAGTATTTT	CSARDRSGTWGTDTQYF
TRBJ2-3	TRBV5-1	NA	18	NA	TGCGCCAGCAGCTGGGATGGGGTTTCGGGGCGGAACACAGATACGCAGTATTTT	CASSWDGVSGRNTDTQYF
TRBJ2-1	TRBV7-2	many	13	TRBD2	TGTGCCAGCAGCTCGGGAGGCTACAATGAGCAGTTCTTC	CASSSGGYNEQFF
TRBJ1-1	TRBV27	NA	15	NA	TGTGCCAGCAGTTTAAGACCAGGGGCGAACACTGAAGCTTTCTTT	CASSLRPGANTEAFF
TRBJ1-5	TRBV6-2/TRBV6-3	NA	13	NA	TGTGCCAGCAGTTACTCGCGGCTTCAGCCCCAGCATTTT	CASSYSRLQPQHF
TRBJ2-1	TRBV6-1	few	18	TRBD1	TGTGCCAGCAGTGAAATGTATTTTTATGGGACAGGGTCCAATGAGCAGTTCTTC	CASSEMYFYGTGSNEQFF
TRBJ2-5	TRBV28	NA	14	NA	TGTGCCAGCAGTCGTAGGGTTCGGGGGGAGACCCAGTACTTC	CASSRRVRGETQYF
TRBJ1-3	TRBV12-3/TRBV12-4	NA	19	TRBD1	TGTGCCAGCACCGCGACAAGGGACAGGGAATTATCAGCTGGAAACACCATATATTTT	CASTATRDRELSAGNTIYF
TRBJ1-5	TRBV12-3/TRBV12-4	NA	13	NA	TGTGCCAGCAGTTCACAGGGAAGAAAGCCCCAGCATTTT	CASSSQGRKPQHF
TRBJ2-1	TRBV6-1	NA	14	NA	TGTGCCAGCTCTGTACTAGCAGACTACAATGAGCAGTTCTTC	CASSVLADYNEQFF
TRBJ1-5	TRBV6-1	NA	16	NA	TGTGCCAGCAGTGAAGCCATGGCAGCGTGGCCTCAGCCCCAGCATTTT	CASSEAMAAWPQPQHF
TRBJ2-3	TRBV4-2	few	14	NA	TGTGCCAGCAGCCAATCCAGACTAGCAGATACGCAGTATTTT	CASSQSRLADTQYF
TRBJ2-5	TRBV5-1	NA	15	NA	TGCGCCAGCAGCTTTCTTGGGGGGCAGGAAGAGACCCAGTACTTC	CASSFLGGQEETQYF
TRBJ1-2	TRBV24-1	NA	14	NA	TGTGCCACCAGTGAACCTGACAGATTGTATGGCTACACCTTC	CATSEPDRLYGYTF
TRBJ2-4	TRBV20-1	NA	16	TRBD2	TGCAGTGCTAGTGTTAGCGGGGGGTTAGGTAAAAACATTCAGTACTTC	CSASVSGGLGKNIQYF
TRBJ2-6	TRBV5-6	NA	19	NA	TGTGCCAGCAGCTGGCTTTGGACAGCGGCCGGGTCTGGGGCCAACGTCCTGACTTTC	CASSWLWTAAGSGANVLTF
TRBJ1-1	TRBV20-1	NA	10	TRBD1	TGCAGTGCGGGACGACAGGGAGCTTTCTTT	CSAGRQGAFF
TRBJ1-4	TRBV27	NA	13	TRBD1	TGTGCCAGCAGTCTGTCAGGGGGCGGAAAACTGTTTTTT	CASSLSGGGKLFF
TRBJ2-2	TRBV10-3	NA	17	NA	TGTGCCATCAAAGGGGGCGGGGGACCCCGGAACACCGGGGAGCTGTTTTTT	CAIKGGGGPRNTGELFF
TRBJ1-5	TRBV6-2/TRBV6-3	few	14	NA	TGTGCCAGCAGTTACTCGAGAGGGCGTCAGCCCCAGCATTTT	CASSYSRGRQPQHF
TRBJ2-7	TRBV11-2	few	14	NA	TGTGCCAGCAGCGACAAAACAGGCCCCTACGAGCAGTACTTC	CASSDKTGPYEQYF
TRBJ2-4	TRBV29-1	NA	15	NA	TGCAGCGCAAAGGGACGGATTCCCGCTACGAACATTCAGTACTTC	CSAKGRIPATNIQYF
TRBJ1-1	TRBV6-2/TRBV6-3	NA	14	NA	TGTGCCAGCAGTTACTCGATTCAGGACACTGAAGCTTTCTTT	CASSYSIQDTEAFF
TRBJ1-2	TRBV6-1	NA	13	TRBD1	TGTGCCAGCAGAGACTGGACAGGGAGTGGCTACACCTTC	CASRDWTGSGYTF
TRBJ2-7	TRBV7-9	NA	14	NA	TGTGCCAGCAGCTTCCCCCGGCTAGGGGCCGAGCAGTACTTC	CASSFPRLGAEQYF
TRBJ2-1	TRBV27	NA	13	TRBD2	TGTGCCAGCAGAGGACTAGCGGGAAGCCTTGAGTTCTTC	CASRGLAGSLEFF
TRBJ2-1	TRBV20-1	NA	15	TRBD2	TGCAGTGCTAGTTATAGCGGGGCATCGCACAATGAGCAGTTCTTC	CSASYSGASHNEQFF
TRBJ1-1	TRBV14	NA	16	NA	TGTGCCAGCAGCCAAGACCTAGGGGGGGCGCTGACTGAAGCTTTCTTT	CASSQDLGGALTEAFF
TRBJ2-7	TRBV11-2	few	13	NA	TGTGCCAGCAGCTTAGCAGGGGAGGGCGAGCAGTACTTC	CASSLAGEGEQYF
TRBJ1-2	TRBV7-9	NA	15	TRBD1	TGTGCCAGCAGTTTCGGACAGGGGGAGAACTATGGCTACACCTTC	CASSFGQGENYGYTF
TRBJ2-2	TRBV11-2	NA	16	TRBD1	TGTGCCAGCAGCCTGGGACAGGGGGCGTCTACCGGGGAGCTGTTTTTT	CASSLGQGASTGELFF
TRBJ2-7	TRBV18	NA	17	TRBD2	TGTGCCAGCTCATCCGGGACTAGCGGGGCCCCTATCTACGAGCAGTACTTC	CASSSGTSGAPIYEQYF
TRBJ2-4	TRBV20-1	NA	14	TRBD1	TGCAGTGCGAGGGACAGCCTAGCCAAAAACATTCAGTACTTC	CSARDSLAKNIQYF
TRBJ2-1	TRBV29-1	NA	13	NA	TGCAGCGTTGGGTCCGGGGGAGTTTATGAGCAGTTCTTC	CSVGSGGVYEQFF
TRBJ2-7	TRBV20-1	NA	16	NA	TGCAGTGCTAGAGATCCCCAGGGGATTTACGCCTACGAGCAGTACTTC	CSARDPQGIYAYEQYF
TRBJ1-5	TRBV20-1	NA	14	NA	TGCAGTGCTAGCGCTTTTGGTAGCAATCAGCCCCAGCATTTT	CSASAFGSNQPQHF
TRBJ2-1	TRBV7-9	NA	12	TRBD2	TGTGCCAGCAGCCCCCAACGGGAGGTTCTGTTCTTC	CASSPQREVLFF